This is a list of T cell receptor beta chains from one sample in a study of blood T cell repertoires in COVID-19. The assay was immunoSEQ multiplex PCR, and TCRdb's table has in-frame clones only and misses some. This sample has roughly 250,000 clones; 65% to 85% occur once, and the top ten carry less than 5.5%. The sample consisted of peripheral blood. The receptors were gathered from a man aged 45-60 years with active or convalescent COVID-19. The CDR3 runs from the conserved cysteine through the conserved F or W. The D gene is left open where the match is weak. Clone size is given for some rows only: seen once, a few or many times, or a class if the clone is expanded.

TRBV28	.	few	TRBJ1-3	TGTGCCAGCAGTTCCAGCACCGACAGGCAATTT	CASSSSTDRQF
TRBV5-5	.	once	TRBJ1-4	TGTGCCAGCAGCTCTACAGCAACTAATGAAAAACTGTTTTTT	CASSSTATNEKLFF
TRBV10-3	.	.	TRBJ2-7	TGTGCCATCGGCCAGTCGACAGGCTTTAGGGACTCCTACGAGCAGTACTTC	CAIGQSTGFRDSYEQYF
TRBV27	.	.	TRBJ1-5	TGTGCCAGCAGTCTCCTGGGGGCCTATAGCAATCAGCCCCAGCATTTT	CASSLLGAYSNQPQHF
TRBV10-3	.	once	TRBJ2-5	TGTGCCATCAGGTCAGGTGGGGAGACCCAGTACTTC	CAIRSGGETQYF
TRBV29-1	.	.	TRBJ1-5	TGCAGCGTTGAAGACAGGGCTAGCAATCAGCCCCAGCATTTT	CSVEDRASNQPQHF
TRBV15	.	.	TRBJ1-1	TGTGCCACCAGCAGACCAACCCAGGGGTTCGCTGAAGCTTTCTTT	CATSRPTQGFAEAFF
TRBV19	TRBD2	.	TRBJ2-2	TGTGCCAGCAACATACTAGCGGGGGGCACCGGGGAGCTGTTTTTT	CASNILAGGTGELFF
TRBV10-3	.	few	TRBJ2-7	TGTGCCATCATGAACGGGGCCTACGAGCAGTACTTC	CAIMNGAYEQYF
TRBV5-1	.	.	TRBJ1-1	TGCGCCAGCACCGGGGGAAGTCCGAACACTGAAGCTTTCTTT	CASTGGSPNTEAFF
TRBV9	.	.	TRBJ1-2	TGTGCCAGCAGCTCTCGAGACACTCGCCTTAAGGGCTACACCTTC	CASSSRDTRLKGYTF
TRBV10-2	.	.	TRBJ2-2	TGCGCCAGCAGTGAAAGAGGCGGGGAGCTGTTTTTT	CASSERGGELFF
TRBV30	.	.	TRBJ2-2	TGTGCCTGGGTGAGATTAATGAACACCGGGGAGCTGTTTTTT	CAWVRLMNTGELFF
TRBV18	.	.	TRBJ2-7	TGTGCCAGCTCACCTCTAAGTGACGAGCAGTACTTC	CASSPLSDEQYF
TRBV24-1	TRBD2	.	TRBJ2-3	TGTGCCACCAGTGATAGCGGGGGTACAGATACGCAGTATTTT	CATSDSGGTDTQYF
TRBV14	TRBD1	.	TRBJ2-7	TGTGCCAGCAGCCAAGGACGGACAGGCGCCTACGAGCAGTACTTC	CASSQGRTGAYEQYF
TRBV11-3	.	.	TRBJ2-1	TGTGCCAGCAGCTTGTCGCGGGCCCACAATGAGCAGTTCTTC	CASSLSRAHNEQFF
TRBV5-1	.	.	TRBJ2-7	TGCGCCAGCAGCTTGTGGCCCGAAGGGAGCTCCTACGAGCAGTACTTC	CASSLWPEGSSYEQYF
TRBV9	.	.	TRBJ1-5	TGTGCCAGCAGCGTAGGTCGGGAGAAGGGCGAGCCCCAGCATTTT	CASSVGREKGEPQHF
TRBV14	.	once	TRBJ1-2	TGTGCCAGCAGTCCTAGGGGCTGGGGTGGCTACACCTTC	CASSPRGWGGYTF
TRBV28	TRBD2	.	TRBJ2-1	TGTGCCAGCATGGCTAGCGGGGGGTGGAATGAGCAGTTCTTC	CASMASGGWNEQFF
TRBV7-2	TRBD2	.	TRBJ2-5	TGTGCCAGCAGCTTACGGACTAGCGGGGGATGGACCCAGTACTTC	CASSLRTSGGWTQYF
TRBV9	TRBD2	.	TRBJ2-7	TGTGCCAGCAGCGTGGCCCCCAGCGGGGGGCCCCACACCTACGAGCAGTACTTC	CASSVAPSGGPHTYEQYF
TRBV6-2/TRBV6-3	.	.	TRBJ2-5	TGTGCCAGCAGCGTCGCCACAGGGACCGAGGAGACCCAGTACTTC	CASSVATGTEETQYF
TRBV12-5	.	.	TRBJ2-1	TGTGCTAGTGGTTTTACGCTAGATGAGCAGTTCTTC	CASGFTLDEQFF
TRBV6-5	TRBD2	.	TRBJ2-1	TGTGCCAGCAGTCCACTAGCGGGGGGGCCGGATGAGCAGTTCTTC	CASSPLAGGPDEQFF
TRBV6-2/TRBV6-3	TRBD1	.	TRBJ1-1	TGTGCCAGCAGTCGATCAGGGGGAGGAGGTGAAGCTTTCTTT	CASSRSGGGGEAFF
TRBV5-1	.	.	TRBJ2-5	TGCGCCAGCAGCTTTGGGGGGGCCGAAGAGACCCAGTACTTC	CASSFGGAEETQYF
TRBV5-1	.	.	TRBJ2-6	TGCGCCAGCAGCTTGGACATGACAGGAGCCGGGGCCAACGTCCTGACTTTC	CASSLDMTGAGANVLTF
TRBV3-1/TRBV3-2	.	.	TRBJ1-5	TGTGCCAGCAGCCAAGGCAGGGCCAGCAATCAGCCCCAGCATTTT	CASSQGRASNQPQHF
TRBV5-4	.	many	TRBJ1-1	TGTGCCAGCAGCCCGGGGACCCTGGGGGGCACTGAAGCTTTCTTT	CASSPGTLGGTEAFF
TRBV5-4	.	.	TRBJ2-3	TGTGCCAGCAGCAACCCGGGACAAAGAGTAGATACGCAGTATTTT	CASSNPGQRVDTQYF
TRBV2	TRBD1	.	TRBJ1-6	TGTGCCAGCAGTGTGGGACAGAATAATTCACCCCTCCACTTT	CASSVGQNNSPLHF
TRBV3-1/TRBV3-2	TRBD1	.	TRBJ1-1	TGTGCCAGCAGCCACAGACAGGGGCAGCGGAACACTGAAGCTTTCTTT	CASSHRQGQRNTEAFF
TRBV28	.	.	TRBJ2-6	TGTGCCAGCACCGCTAACTCTGGGGCCAACGTCCTGACTTTC	CASTANSGANVLTF
TRBV4-2	.	few	TRBJ2-2	TGTGCCAGCAGCCGGGTCGCTGGGGCCGACACCGGGGAGCTGTTTTTT	CASSRVAGADTGELFF
TRBV30	.	.	TRBJ1-5	TGTGCCTGGAGTGTTATGGGCGACCAGCCCCAGCATTTT	CAWSVMGDQPQHF
TRBV27	.	.	TRBJ1-2	TGTGCCAGCAGTTTGAGGGCAGGTGTTGGCTACACCTTC	CASSLRAGVGYTF